This is a list of T cell receptor beta chains from one sample in a study of shared T cell receptors in the human thymus. The repertoire was sequenced with immunoSEQ multiplex PCR; TCRdb's copy has only in-frame clones and lacks some. The sample shows about 660,000 clones, approximately 89% of them seen only once. Separately, the same data were catalogued under a study of human thymus T cells.

The sequenced sample was thymocytes. These receptors all come from a boy in the first two years of life with a congenital heart defect. Both conserved end residues are part of each CDR3. Each record gives: D gene, J gene, clone size, V gene, CDR3 DNA, CDR3 protein. A D gene is named only where the DNA matches it firmly. The listing skips clone size in some rows; elsewhere it reads once, few, many or a size class.

TRBD1 TRBJ1-1 NA TRBV28 TGTGCCAGCAGTGCAGGGGGAGGCGGCACTGAAGCTTTCTTT CASSAGGGGTEAFF
TRBD1 TRBJ1-5 NA TRBV28 TGTGCCAGCAGTCGACAGGGGAATAGCAATCAGCCCCAGCATTTT CASSRQGNSNQPQHF
NA TRBJ1-2 NA TRBV6-4 TGTGCCAGCAGAAAGGCGGCCGGTAGAGGCGGCTACACCTTC CASRKAAGRGGYTF
TRBD2 TRBJ2-1 NA TRBV5-6 TGTGCCAGCAGCCCGGGGGGGAACAGGTACAATGAGCAGTTCTTC CASSPGGNRYNEQFF
NA TRBJ2-7 NA TRBV9 TGTGCCAGTGGCAGGCAGGCCTACGAGCAGTACTTC CASGRQAYEQYF
NA TRBJ2-7 NA TRBV21-1 TGTGCCAGCAGCCCAAAGGTCCGGGGAAGTGACTACGAGCAGTACTTC CASSPKVRGSDYEQYF
NA TRBJ1-3 NA TRBV5-1 TGCGCCAGCTCCCGACAGTTCTTTGGCCCTGTTGGTACTGGAAACACCATATATTTT CASSRQFFGPVGTGNTIYF
TRBD1 TRBJ1-2 NA TRBV11-2 TGTGCCAGCAGCCCTCGGACAGGGGGCGAGTGGAAATATGGCTACACCTTC CASSPRTGGEWKYGYTF
TRBD2 TRBJ2-1 NA TRBV7-2 TGTGCCAGCAGCTTTGGGGCGGGGGGGCCGTCCTACAATGAGCAGTTCTTC CASSFGAGGPSYNEQFF
TRBD2 TRBJ2-7 NA TRBV28 TGTGCCAGCGGGCCCGGGACTAGCGGGAGTAGGAACGAGCAGTACTTC CASGPGTSGSRNEQYF
TRBD1 TRBJ1-1 NA TRBV4-3 TGCGCCAGCAGCCAAGCAGGGACTAGACAGGGGGGCGCAAGGACTGAAGCTTTCTTT CASSQAGTRQGGARTEAFF
NA TRBJ2-7 NA TRBV7-9 TGTGCCAGCAGCTATGTTATCGGCAGGGTTAACGAGCAGTACTTC CASSYVIGRVNEQYF
NA TRBJ2-7 NA TRBV28 TGTGCCAGCAGTAACTCTATGGTTTCCGAACTTTTTGCCTACGAGCAGTACTTC CASSNSMVSELFAYEQYF
NA TRBJ1-5 NA TRBV4-1 TGCGCCAGCAGCCAAGTGCAGGGGCGGATGGTCAATCAGCCCCAGCATTTT CASSQVQGRMVNQPQHF
TRBD1 TRBJ1-2 NA TRBV7-2 TGTGCCAGCAGCTTAGCGACAGGGTATGGCTACACCTTC CASSLATGYGYTF
TRBD2 TRBJ2-7 once TRBV27 TGTGCCAGCAGAGGTAAAGGACTAGCTGTCTACGAGCAGTACTTC CASRGKGLAVYEQYF
TRBD2 TRBJ2-7 NA TRBV28 TGTGCCAGCAGCTCTACTAGCGGGAGGGCCCAAGGGTACGAGCAGTACTTC CASSSTSGRAQGYEQYF
NA TRBJ1-6 once TRBV4-1 TGCGCCAGCAGCCAAGATTGGTTGAGGACAGAAAATTATAATTCACCCCTCCACTTT CASSQDWLRTENYNSPLHF
TRBD2 TRBJ2-1 NA TRBV12-5 TGTGCTAGTGGTTTGTACCAAGGACGTAATCTCGGGACTAGCTCCTACAATGAGCAGTTCTTC CASGLYQGRNLGTSSYNEQFF
TRBD2 TRBJ2-7 NA TRBV28 TGTGCCAGCAGCAGTGGACTAGCGGGCTACGAGCAGTACTTC CASSSGLAGYEQYF
NA TRBJ2-5 NA TRBV5-1 TGCGCCAGCAGCTCCCCGGGAGAAGGGAAGACCCAGTACTTC CASSSPGEGKTQYF
TRBD1 TRBJ1-2 NA TRBV6-5 TGTGCCAGCATTGCGGCCCCGGGACAGGGCTATGGCTACACCTTC CASIAAPGQGYGYTF
NA TRBJ2-1 NA TRBV2 TGTGCCAGCAACAGGGTCCATGAGCAGTTCTTC CASNRVHEQFF
TRBD1 TRBJ2-5 NA TRBV12-5 TGTGCTAGTGGTTTGACGACAGGGGGCCAAGAGACCCAGTACTTC CASGLTTGGQETQYF
NA TRBJ1-4 NA TRBV2 TGTGCCAGCAGGGAGAACACGATTAATGAAAAACTGTTTTTT CASRENTINEKLFF
TRBD2 TRBJ2-7 few TRBV2 TGTGCCAGCAGTAACATTAGCGGGAGGGCCTACGAGCAGTACTTC CASSNISGRAYEQYF
NA TRBJ2-5 NA TRBV6-1 TGTGCCAGCAGTGTCTTAGAGACCCAGTACTTC CASSVLETQYF
TRBD1 TRBJ1-5 once TRBV19 TGTGCCAGTAGGACAGGGAAGGGGACAAATCAGCCCCAGCATTTT CASRTGKGTNQPQHF
NA TRBJ1-1 NA TRBV7-9 TGTGCCAGCAGCTTAGCGCAGACTATCGCTCTGCAGCTTAACACTGAAGCTTTCTTT CASSLAQTIALQLNTEAFF
NA TRBJ1-3 NA TRBV14 TGTGCCAGCAGCCACTCCGGGACATCGCCTGGAAACACCATATATTTT CASSHSGTSPGNTIYF
NA TRBJ2-1 few TRBV6-5 TGTGCCAGCTCATCCGGCAGGGACAATGAGCAGTTCTTC CASSSGRDNEQFF
NA TRBJ2-2 NA TRBV5-4 TGTGCCAGCAGCTTGGCAGGGCCCAACACCGGGGAGCTGTTTTTT CASSLAGPNTGELFF
TRBD1 TRBJ2-7 few TRBV6-6 TGTGCCAGCAGTCGGACAGGGATCTCCTACGAGCAGTACTTC CASSRTGISYEQYF
NA TRBJ1-2 NA TRBV4-3 TGCGCCAGCAGCCAACAGGACTCCAAAAGCAATGGCTACACCTTC CASSQQDSKSNGYTF
TRBD2 TRBJ2-1 NA TRBV4-3 TGCGCCAGCAGCCGAGGACTAGCGGGGGGGTATGAGCAGTTCTTC CASSRGLAGGYEQFF
TRBD2 TRBJ2-2 NA TRBV5-6 TGTGCCAGCAGTCCTAGCGGCTACCCCGGGGAGCTGTTTTTT CASSPSGYPGELFF
TRBD2 TRBJ2-7 NA TRBV18 TGTGCCAGCTCAATCCCTAGCGGGGGCCCCCCGACCCTTCATAGCGAGCAGTACTTC CASSIPSGGPPTLHSEQYF
TRBD1 TRBJ2-3 NA TRBV28 TGTGCCAGCACCCCGGACAGGGAGGAAGATACGCAGTATTTT CASTPDREEDTQYF
TRBD2 TRBJ2-1 NA TRBV9 TGTGCCAGTTCCGGAGAAGCGGGGTTTTACAATGAGCAGTTCTTC CASSGEAGFYNEQFF
NA TRBJ2-1 NA TRBV28 TGTGCCAGCAGCCACGGACTGGGTCGGCACAATGAGCAGTTCTTC CASSHGLGRHNEQFF
TRBD2 TRBJ2-7 NA TRBV28 TGTGCCAGTAGTTTATTTACGCTAGCGGGCGATATCGAGCAGTACTTC CASSLFTLAGDIEQYF
NA TRBJ1-4 few TRBV19 TGTGCCAGTAGTATAAAGGCGCGGGTTGGCCCAACTAATGAAAAACTGTTTTTT CASSIKARVGPTNEKLFF
TRBD1 TRBJ2-7 NA TRBV5-5 TGTGCCAGCAGCTTGCAAAGACAGGGGGGGTCGTACGAGCAGTACTTC CASSLQRQGGSYEQYF
NA TRBJ2-7 once TRBV27 TGTGCCAGCAGTTTATCGGGACATCAGTTCTACGAGCAGTACTTC CASSLSGHQFYEQYF
NA TRBJ2-5 NA TRBV4-3 TGCGCCAGCAGCCGAGAACACAGGGAACGGGAGACCCAGTACTTC CASSREHRERETQYF
TRBD2 TRBJ2-7 NA TRBV6-6 TGTGCCAGCAGTTCCCTACTAGCGGAGCCTCCCTACGAGCAGTACTTC CASSSLLAEPPYEQYF
NA TRBJ1-6 few TRBV6-6 TGTGCCAGCAGTTACTCGATCAGGGTGAGGTCACCCCTCCACTTT CASSYSIRVRSPLHF
TRBD2 TRBJ2-4 NA TRBV7-8 TGTGCCAGCAGCTTAACCGGGACTAGCGGGAGGGAAACGCCGCCCAGGAAAAACATTCAGTACTTC CASSLTGTSGRETPPRKNIQYF